This TCR beta chain was sequenced for a study of blood T cells in healthy people across ages (dated by TCRdb to between 2014 and 2016). For context, the study as a whole: Template switching captured roughly one uniquely barcoded TCR beta cDNA molecule per two T cells in model experiments. The study measured age-related changes in TCR beta repertoire diversity using deep sequencing normalized with unique cDNA molecular identifiers. The donors were divided into four age groups: young (average roughly 15 years), middle-aged (approximately 42), aged (approximately 64) and long-lived (around 87). To avoid experimental bias, donors of different ages were randomly spread across the sequencing lanes. The study analyzed two additional independent replicas of 1 million unique cDNA reads from the same blood draw for two donors, one aged 18 to 30 and one aged 80 or older. Findings and caveats that apply to the study as a whole: As age increased, observed TCR beta diversity per million T cells dropped in a roughly linear way, and a significant reduction was already evident by age approximately 40. Total diversity estimates from one million sequenced T cells were considered lower bounds and underestimates. Conclusive comparison of naive and antigen-experienced compartments was prevented by the profiling of bulk unsorted PBMCs. The percentage of naive T cells measured by flow cytometry correlated strongly with observed TCR beta diversity. Compared with the aged group, the long-lived group had more naive CD4+ T cells, fewer expanded clones and increased TCR diversity, a pattern suggesting age selection. Because donor CMV infection status was unknown, age-related changes in expanded clonotypes were potentially confounded.

The receptor library was made with 5' RACE. This sample was sequenced with an Illumina HiSeq 2500. A second about 7 to 12 cycle PCR used a sample-barcoded 5' primer and a J-beta primer mix. Each TCR beta cDNA molecule received a unique molecular identifier from a template-switch 5' adaptor carrying 12 random nucleotides. Each sample yielded at least 3 million CDR3-containing paired-end reads. The Mint cDNA synthesis kit, primed by a TRBC-specific oligonucleotide, was used to synthesize first-strand cDNA from all RNA. Following uracil-DNA glycosylase treatment, all cDNA underwent a first 18-cycle PCR with the universal primers M1SS and BC2_uni_R. Concerning the study's data processing: For normalization, 1 million high-quality reads were randomly selected from each sample, with every read carrying a distinct molecular identifier. Instead of being binned into consensus sequences, reads with shared molecular identifiers were discarded. MiTCR, with a Q25 quality threshold and the strictest error-elimination algorithm, was used for CDR3 identification, clonotype clustering and error correction. A nonparametric unseen species model with Euler transformation was used to estimate lower-bound total TCR beta diversity. The raw public data were reprocessed by TCRdb itself: fastp quality trimming at Q25, MiXCR clonotype calling, in-frame beta chains only. Every CDR3 protein is listed once, alongside the most common genes and DNA of its rows. The V and J calls shown here were made by TCRdb, not taken from the authors' results. This sample has around 1.5 million distinct CDR3 sequences in its table, and around 59% of those were observed once. Over 6.5% of the sample belongs to the ten largest clones.

As regards this clonotype: Its specific antigen is unknown. No qualities accompany the bases; no much larger clone lies one base away.

The donors were some 39 Caucasian individuals from Russia, aged about 6 to 95 years, who were systemically healthy. Each donor gave ten milliliters of peripheral blood, collected into EDTA-treated Vacutainer tubes. Ficoll-Paque density-gradient centrifugation was used to isolate PBMCs, with at least 7 million per sample. Total RNA, at least 6 micrograms per sample, was extracted from PBMCs with Trizol reagent. Naive CD45RAhigh/CD27high T cell percentages were measured by flow cytometry on a PBMC aliquot from every donor. Deletion took 3 bases off V and 8 bases off J, with a span of 10 bases between the germline ends. In the germline V gene, CDR1 corresponds to KGHSH and CDR2 to LQKENI. Including cysteine and phenylalanine, the CDR3 has 12 amino acids. CDR3 DNA only is kept here, 36 bases in frame from base 1.

The chain uses TRBV18 and TRBJ1-2, with the D gene not clear enough to name. This TCR derives from a man aged 18 to 35 in good health. Source material: blood. The CDR3 has the sequence CASSPGNWGYTF. The base sequence is TGTGCCAGCTCACCGGGGAACTGGGGCTACACCTTC.